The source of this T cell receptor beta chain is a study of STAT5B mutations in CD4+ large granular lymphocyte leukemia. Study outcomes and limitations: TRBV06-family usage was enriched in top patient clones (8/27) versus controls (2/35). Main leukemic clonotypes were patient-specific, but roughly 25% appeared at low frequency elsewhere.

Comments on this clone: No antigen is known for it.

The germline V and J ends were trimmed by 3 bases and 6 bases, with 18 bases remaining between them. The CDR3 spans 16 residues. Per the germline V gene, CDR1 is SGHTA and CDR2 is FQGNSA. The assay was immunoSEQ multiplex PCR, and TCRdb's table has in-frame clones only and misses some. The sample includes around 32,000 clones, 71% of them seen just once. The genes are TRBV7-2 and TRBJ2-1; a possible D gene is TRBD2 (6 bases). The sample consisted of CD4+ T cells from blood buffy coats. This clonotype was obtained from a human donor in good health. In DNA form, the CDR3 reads TGTGCCAGCAGCTTCGGGGACGGGGGAATACTCAATGAGCAGTTCTTC. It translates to CASSFGDGGILNEQFF.